These 29 T cell receptor beta chains share one sample of origin, sequenced in a study of beta chain features in type 1 diabetes (dated by TCRdb to between 2017 and 2018). Library method: the immunoSEQ multiplex PCR assay. The entire amount of isolated RNA was reverse transcribed using the High Capacity cDNA Reverse Transcription Kit, so the sequenced TCRB transcripts were expressed ones. TCRdb re-hosts the immuneACCESS table, in-frame sequences only. Its copies lack some clones; in the studies checked, an unresolved V gene accounts for under half of them, and the cause for the rest is not known. This sample lists fewer than 400,000 clones; 7.5% to 9% were detected once. The ten largest clones add up to 0.44% of the sample. The sequencing sample was made of central memory CD4+ T cells from blood. These receptors were taken from a young woman in good health.

Only a few counts were recorded for this clone. The genes are TRBV7-2 and TRBJ2-3, with D perhaps matching TRBD2 (6 bases). Trimming shortened V by 1 base and J by 4 bases, and 9 bases separated the two germline ends. Germline assignment: CDR1 SGHTA and CDR2 FQGNSA. The CDR3 totals 14 residues. CDR3 bases: TGTGCCAGCAGCTTAGAACTAGCCGCAGATACGCAGTATTTT. Protein: CASSLELAADTQYF.

This clone was observed a few times. Other DNA sequences in the same sample also yield this CDR3. V is TRBV10-3 and J is TRBJ1-3; D may be TRBD1 (5 bases). CDR3 length: 14 residues. V shed 3 bases and J shed 1 base, with 7 bases lying between them. Germline loops: CDR1 ENHRY, CDR2 SYGVKD. The CDR3 sequence is CAISEDRSGNTIYF. CDR3 DNA: TGTGCCATCAGTGAAGACAGATCTGGAAACACCATATATTTT.

This chain uses TRBV20-1 with TRBJ2-7; D gene uncertain. Looked up from germline, CDR1 is DFQATT and CDR2 is SNEGSKA (reference sequence). The CDR3 is 11 residues long. Trimming removed 5 bases at V and 0 bases at J, with 5 bases between. The CDR3: CSADNSYEQYF. As DNA, the CDR3 is TGCAGTGCTGACAACTCCTACGAGCAGTACTTC.

Ten or more counts support this clone. This sequence joins TRBV19 and TRBJ1-1, with D unclear. This CDR3 contains 17 residues. Trimming pared 0 bases from V and 0 bases from J, leaving 14 bases between. In germline, CDR1 is LNHDA, CDR2 SQIVND (reference sequence). The CDR3: CASSIEIRSRMNTEAFF. The CDR3 coding sequence is TGTGCCAGTAGTATAGAGATCAGGTCTCGGATGAACACTGAAGCTTTCTTT. The whole variable domain, remainder taken from reference TRBV19 and TRBJ1-1, is DGGITQSPKYLFRKEGQNVTLSCEQNLNHDAMYWYRQDPGQGLRLIYYSQIVNDFQKGDIAEGYSVSREKKESFPLTVTSAQKNPTAFYLCASSIEIRSRMNTEAFFGQGTRLTVV.

The chain is built from TRBV5-1 and TRBJ1-3; D call uncertain. CDR3 length: 14 amino acids. Trimming took 5 bases from V and 4 from J, leaving 13 bases between them. The germline CDR1 and CDR2 sequences are SGHRS and YFSETQ. The CDR3, as DNA: TGCGCCAGCAGGGTTGAGCCCAACGGAAACACCATATATTTT. It specifies CASRVEPNGNTIYF.

The table lists this clone with a few counts. The J gene is TRBJ2-4, the V gene TRBV10-3, with 8 bases matching TRBD1. This CDR3 is 16 amino acids long. V dropped 4 bases and J dropped 7; count of bases not matched to a gene: 12. CDR1 and CDR2 from the germline V gene are ENHRY and SYGVKD. In DNA, the CDR3 is TGTGCCATCAGTGGGGACCCCGACAGGGGACGGAACATTCAGTACTTC. This gives the protein CAISGDPDRGRNIQYF.

The chain links TRBV7-2 to TRBJ2-3; D is ambiguous. Looked up from germline, CDR1 is SGHTA and CDR2 is FQGNSA. V was trimmed by 5 bases and J by 3 bases, leaving 9 bases between them. The CDR3 totals 13 residues. The CDR3 DNA reads TGTGCCAGCAGCATCGTGCCGACAGATACGCAGTATTTT. This codes for CASSIVPTDTQYF.

The gene calls are TRBV7-2 and TRBJ2-7; D may correspond to TRBD1 or TRBD2 (5 bases each). V dropped 2 bases and J dropped 5 bases, with 16 bases sitting between them. The CDR3 is 15 residues long. Germline V CDR1 and CDR2: SGHTA, FQGNSA. The CDR3 is CASSLRSWGIHEQYF. DNA for the CDR3: TGTGCCAGCAGCTTAAGATCCTGGGGGATCCACGAGCAGTACTTC. The whole variable domain, filled in from reference TRBV7-2 and TRBJ2-7, reads GAGVSQSPSNKVTEKGKDVELRCDPISGHTALYWYRQSLGQGLEFLIYFQGNSAPDKSGLPSDRFSAERTGGSVSTLTIQRTQQEDSAVYLCASSLRSWGIHEQYFGPGTRLTVT.

The table lists this clone with a few counts. The chain links TRBV4-2 to TRBJ2-7; TRBD2 matches 9 bases. The CDR3 covers 15 residues. With 2 bases clipped from V and 5 bases from J, the junction kept 7 bases outside the gene matches. Germline CDR1 LGHNA, CDR2 YNFKEQ. CDR3 nucleotide sequence: TGTGCCAGCAGCCAACCAGCGGGAGGTTCCCACGAGCAGTACTTC. Translated, it gives CASSQPAGGSHEQYF.

The chain links TRBV18 to TRBJ2-7; D gene uncertain. This CDR3 spans 12 amino acids. V shed 4 bases and J shed 1 base, with 5 bases lying between them. Germline V gene sequence: CDR1 KGHSH, CDR2 LQKENI. The CDR3 loop reads CASSLLSYEQYF. In DNA form, the CDR3 reads TGTGCCAGCTCACTCCTATCCTACGAGCAGTACTTC.

CDR3 coding DNA: TGTGCCAGCAGTTTGGCACAGGGGGCCTCTGAAGCTTTCTTT. Translating gives CASSLAQGASEAFF. The genes are TRBV28 and TRBJ1-1; 9 bases agree with TRBD1. The V gene end was trimmed by 3 bases and the J gene end by 6 bases; junction bases not matched to a gene: 5. The CDR3 loop spans 14 amino acids. Germline assignment: CDR1 MDHEN and CDR2 SYDVKM.

This clone was seen a few times. V and J are TRBV14 and TRBJ2-7; 13 bases map to TRBD2. V gave up 1 base and J gave up 9 bases; unmatched junction bases: 6. This CDR3 is built from 15 residues. Germline-derived CDR1 and CDR2 are SGHDN and FVKESK. As DNA, the CDR3 is TGTGCCAGCAGCCAAGCCGGGACTAGCGGGAAGTGGCAGTACTTC. The encoded protein is CASSQAGTSGKWQYF.

The rearrangement joins TRBV29-1 to TRBJ2-2; 11 bases fit TRBD2. The CDR3 runs to 18 residues. V was pared by 6 bases and J by 4 bases, with 16 bases of the junction left unmatched. Germline V gives CDR1 SQVTM, CDR2 ANQGSEA. The CDR3 here is CSVRSSRLAGPSTGELFF. CDR3 nucleotide sequence: TGCAGCGTGAGATCTTCTAGACTAGCGGGACCCTCCACCGGGGAGCTGTTTTTT.

A note on this clone: Other DNA sequences from this sample encode an identical CDR3 as well. The CDR3 region has the DNA TGTGCCAGCTCACCCATCCAAGAGACCCAGTACTTC. It is translated as CASSPIQETQYF. The chain joins TRBV18 to TRBJ2-5; D remains unclear. V was pared by 3 bases and J by 1 base, with 3 bases between. The CDR3 loop spans 12 amino acids. Germline loops: CDR1 KGHSH, CDR2 LQKENI.

The chain combines TRBV28 with TRBJ2-7; TRBD2 agrees at 11 bases. The J segment lost 3 bases and the V segment lost 5 bases, leaving 9 bases of the junction unmatched. The CDR3 consists of 16 residues. CDR1 is MDHEN, CDR2 SYDVKM, per germline. Here the CDR3 reads CASSTASTSGSYEQYF. In DNA, the CDR3 is TGTGCCAGCAGTACAGCTTCAACTAGCGGGAGCTACGAGCAGTACTTC.

This clone was recorded a few times. In the same sample, other DNA sequences code for this CDR3. The chain couples TRBV2 to TRBJ2-7; 10 positions agree with TRBD2. Germline CDR1 is SNHLY and CDR2 is FYNNEI. V lost 3 bases and J lost 6; bases outside the gene matches: 8. CDR3 length: 15 amino acids. CDR3 region: CASSDSSGRVGEQYF. CDR3 nucleotide sequence: TGTGCCAGCAGTGATTCTAGCGGGAGAGTTGGCGAGCAGTACTTC.

The V and J genes are TRBV7-9 and TRBJ2-2; 9 bases are a match to TRBD2. The V gene end was trimmed by 2 bases and the J gene end by 3 bases; junction bases not matched to a gene: 7. Germline V gene lookup returns CDR1 SEHNR and CDR2 FQNEAQ (reference sequence). The CDR3 has 17 amino acids. The CDR3 DNA reads TGTGCCAGCAGCTTAACCCCGACTAGCGGTTACACCGGGGAGCTGTTTTTT. Its protein product is CASSLTPTSGYTGELFF.

This clone was detected a few times. This chain joins TRBV14 and TRBJ2-3; no clear D gene. The V gene's germline CDR1 is SGHDN and CDR2 FVKESK. With 5 bases removed from V and 2 bases from J, the gap between germline ends came to 8 bases. The CDR3 runs 13 residues. This CDR3 reads CASSSIVTDTQYF. The CDR3 coding sequence is TGTGCCAGCAGCTCGATCGTCACAGATACGCAGTATTTT.

The chain recombines TRBV29-1 with TRBJ2-5; 7 nucleotides line up with TRBD2. There are 14 residues in the CDR3. J was trimmed by 1 base and V by 4 bases; bases with no gene match: 6. Germline values: CDR1 SQVTM, CDR2 ANQGSEA. The CDR3 region is CSVGASGTQETQYF. CDR3 bases: TGCAGCGTTGGGGCTAGCGGAACCCAAGAGACCCAGTACTTC.

This clone was counted many times. The rearrangement links TRBV14 to TRBJ1-1; D remains ambiguous. Germline assignment: CDR1 SGHDN and CDR2 FVKESK. The ends were cut back, 3 bases at V and 0 bases at J, with 5 bases in the middle. The CDR3 covers 13 residues. CDR3 amino acids: CASSQALNTEAFF. Written as DNA, the CDR3 is TGTGCCAGCAGCCAGGCCCTGAACACTGAAGCTTTCTTT.

The chain is built from TRBV9 and TRBJ2-2, with TRBD2 as a possible D gene (5 bases). Germline CDR1 SGDLS, CDR2 YYNGEE. Trimming removed 2 bases from V and 2 bases from J, with 10 bases in between. The CDR3 is 15 residues long. CDR3 loop: CASSVSLANTGELFF. In DNA form, the CDR3 reads TGTGCCAGCAGCGTTAGCCTAGCAAACACCGGGGAGCTGTTTTTT.

This clone turned up a few times. This chain uses TRBV25-1 with TRBJ2-3; D is perhaps TRBD2 (6 bases). The V and J ends lost 8 bases and 3 bases respectively, with 15 bases between them. Germline assignment: CDR1 MGHDK and CDR2 SYGVNS. This CDR3 has 14 residues. CDR3 DNA: TGTGCCAGCGGAATTAGGGGAGGAACAGATACGCAGTATTTT. This codes for CASGIRGGTDTQYF.

This clone was counted a few times. The genes are TRBV7-2 and TRBJ2-7; TRBD2 is a possible D gene (5 bases). The CDR3 loop spans 14 amino acids. Germline V CDR1 and CDR2: SGHTA, FQGNSA. V dropped 2 bases and J dropped 0 bases, with 8 bases sitting between them. The DNA for the CDR3 is TGTGCCAGCAGCTTAAAGGCGGGCTCCTACGAGCAGTACTTC. Residues: CASSLKAGSYEQYF.

This clone was seen more than once but under ten times. The rearrangement joins TRBV2 to TRBJ1-4; 9 positions match TRBD1. The CDR3 totals 15 residues. The germline V gene has CDR1 SNHLY and CDR2 FYNNEI. V shed 7 bases and J 0 bases; nucleotides not matched to a gene: 3. As DNA, the CDR3 is TGTGCCAGCAAACAGGGGGCAGCAACTAATGAAAAACTGTTTTTT. Protein sequence: CASKQGAATNEKLFF.

This clone came up a few times. This sequence joins TRBV19 and TRBJ2-3; 12 positions agree with TRBD1. In germline, CDR1 is LNHDA, CDR2 SQIVND (reference sequence). This CDR3 is built from 14 residues. With V trimmed by 7 bases and J by 7 bases, 6 bases remained unmatched. CDR3 loop: CASMGTGGLNTQYF. The CDR3 coding sequence is TGTGCCAGTATGGGGACAGGGGGCTTAAATACGCAGTATTTT. The full variable domain, rest sourced from reference TRBV19 and TRBJ2-3, is DGGITQSPKYLFRKEGQNVTLSCEQNLNHDAMYWYRQDPGQGLRLIYYSQIVNDFQKGDIAEGYSVSREKKESFPLTVTSAQKNPTAFYLCASMGTGGLNTQYFGPGTRLTVL.

This clone was seen more than once but under ten times. At one end, the junction sequence differs from germline, possibly due to a read error. V gene TRBV7-7 combines with J gene TRBJ1-5, with a tentative D call TRBD1 (6 bases). CDR3 size: 15 residues. Germline lookup yields CDR1 SSHAT and CDR2 FNYEAQ (reference sequence). CDR3 sequence reads: CASTRGQILGQPQHF. The CDR3 DNA sequence: TGTGCTAGCACCCGCGGACAGATCCTGGGTCAGCCCCAGCATTTT.

The rearrangement joins TRBV15 to TRBJ2-7; TRBD2 matches at 14 bases. Germline loops: CDR1 LNHNV, CDR2 YYDKDF (reference sequence). The CDR3 is 15 amino acids. The V gene end was trimmed by 4 bases and the J gene end by 3 bases; junction bases not matched to a gene: 2. CDR3 coding DNA: TGTGCCACCAGCACGGGGACTAGCGGGAGCTACGAGCAGTACTTC. Encoded protein: CATSTGTSGSYEQYF.

This chain links TRBV6-1 with TRBJ2-7; D might be TRBD1 (5 bases). The CDR3 covers 14 residues. The ends were cut back, 2 bases at V and 4 bases at J, with 12 bases in the middle. Germline V gene sequence: CDR1 MNHNS, CDR2 SASEGT. CDR3 protein: CASSELEGAYEQYF. CDR3 DNA: TGTGCCAGCAGTGAACTTGAAGGGGCGTACGAGCAGTACTTC.

The chain carries TRBV7-2 and TRBJ2-7, with 9 bases aligning to TRBD2. Looked up from germline, CDR1 is SGHTA and CDR2 is FQGNSA. V lost 2 bases, J lost 1 base, and 6 bases stayed unmatched. CDR3 length: 16 amino acids. The CDR3 protein is CASSLFFSGSSYEQYF. CDR3 coding DNA: TGTGCCAGCAGCTTATTTTTTAGCGGGAGTTCCTACGAGCAGTACTTC.